This T cell receptor (beta chain) derives from a study of CD8 T cells in ankylosing spondylitis. The CDR3 runs to 14 residues. V was shortened by 1 base and J by 4 bases, with 8 bases between the two germline ends. By quantitative 5'-RACE with molecular barcodes, the TCR beta libraries were made. MiXCR was run by TCRdb on the 5' RACE reads, yielding one entry per CDR3 protein. The sample lists hundreds of thousands of distinct CDR3 sequences, over 30% occurring once. Study outcomes and limitations: Significantly higher representation of disease-linked clones was reported for matched ankylosing spondylitis synovial fluid.

On this clonotype: Antigen specificity is unknown.

The source of this sequence is a male donor with ankylosing spondylitis or in good health (not recorded which). The sequenced sample consisted of blood, either unsorted or a sorted T cell fraction (not recorded which). The chain couples TRBV12-3 or TRBV12-4 to TRBJ1-5, with a weak D call TRBD1 (5 bases). The CDR3, as DNA: TGTGCCAGCAGTTTAGGAGGGGTGAATCAGCCCCAGCATTTT. Its translation is CASSLGGVNQPQHF.